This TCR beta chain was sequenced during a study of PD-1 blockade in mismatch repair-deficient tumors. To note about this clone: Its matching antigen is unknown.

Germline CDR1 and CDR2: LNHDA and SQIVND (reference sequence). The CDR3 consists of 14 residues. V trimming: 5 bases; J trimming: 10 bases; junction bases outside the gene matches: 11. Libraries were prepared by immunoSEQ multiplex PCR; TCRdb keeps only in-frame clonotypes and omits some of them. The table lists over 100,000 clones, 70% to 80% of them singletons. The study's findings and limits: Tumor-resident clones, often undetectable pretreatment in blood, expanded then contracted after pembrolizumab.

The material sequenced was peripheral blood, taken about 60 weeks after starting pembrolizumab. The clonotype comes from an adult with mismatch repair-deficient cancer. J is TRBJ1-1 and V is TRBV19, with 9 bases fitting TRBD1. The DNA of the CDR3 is TGTGCCAGTAGTTACGACAGGGGGGAGACGAGAGCTTTCTTT. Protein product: CASSYDRGETRAFF. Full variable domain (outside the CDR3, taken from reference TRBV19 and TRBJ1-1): DGGITQSPKYLFRKEGQNVTLSCEQNLNHDAMYWYRQDPGQGLRLIYYSQIVNDFQKGDIAEGYSVSREKKESFPLTVTSAQKNPTAFYLCASSYDRGETRAFFGQGTRLTVV.